This T cell receptor beta chain came from a study of CD8 T cells in Susac syndrome. Across the study: Patients with Susac syndrome, at blood draw, were therapy-naive, on corticosteroids, or on intravenous immunoglobulin alone. Study-wide findings and caveats: There were around 17 Susac-specific public clones in total CD8+ repertoires and roughly 5 in CD8+ TEMRA repertoires. It was acknowledged in the study that the number of individuals who were included in its TCR sequencing and HLA analysis was relatively small.

To note about this clonotype: The antigen remains undetermined.

This CDR3 region has 17 residues. CDR1 and CDR2 (germline): PRHDT, FYEKMQ (reference sequence). The J segment lost 8 bases and the V segment lost 0 bases, leaving 15 bases of the junction unmatched. Reverse transcription of about 0.5 to 1 ug RNA was carried out with random hexamers. TCRdb analysed the immunoSEQ multiplex PCR reads with MiXCR anew, one entry per CDR3 protein. The sample lists more than 100,000 distinct CDR3 sequences, just under 95% occurring once. V usage is TRBV13 and J usage is TRBJ1-2; 7 nucleotides agree with TRBD1. The TCR sequence derives from a human donor with Susac syndrome. Sequenced: CD8+ T cells from PBMCs. In DNA form, the CDR3 reads TGTGCCAGCAGCTTAGGACATTCGCGGCAGGGGGTCGACGGCTACACCTTC. Translating gives CASSLGHSRQGVDGYTF.